This paragraph covers one T cell receptor (beta chain) sequence. What it recognizes is unknown. The sample belongs to a study of T cell responses to AZD1222 COVID-19 vaccine. Overall study results and limits: Along spike, vaccine-associated CD4 TCRs were found throughout, with dominance at 160-218 and 743-854. Clonal diversity was possibly underestimated; the donors were predominantly white British and more often female.

The CDR3 is made up of 16 amino acids. The V end lost 5 bases, the J end lost 1 base, and 17 bases lay between the germline ends. Germline CDR1 and CDR2: LGHNA and YSLEER. Repertoires were generated with immunoSEQ multiplex PCR, while TCRdb's copy carries only in-frame clones and drops some. There are roughly 80,000 clones in the sample; roughly 80% occur only once, and approximately 2.8% lies in the top ten. Material: peripheral blood, obtained on day 0 of AZD1222 vaccination. The J gene is TRBJ1-1, the V gene TRBV4-3; tentatively, D is TRBD1 (6 bases). The clonotype was recovered from an adult in good health. In DNA form, the CDR3 reads TGCGCCAGCAGCTCTCTCAGGGGAGCGGGGAACACTGAAGCTTTCTTT. Protein sequence: CASSSLRGAGNTEAFF.